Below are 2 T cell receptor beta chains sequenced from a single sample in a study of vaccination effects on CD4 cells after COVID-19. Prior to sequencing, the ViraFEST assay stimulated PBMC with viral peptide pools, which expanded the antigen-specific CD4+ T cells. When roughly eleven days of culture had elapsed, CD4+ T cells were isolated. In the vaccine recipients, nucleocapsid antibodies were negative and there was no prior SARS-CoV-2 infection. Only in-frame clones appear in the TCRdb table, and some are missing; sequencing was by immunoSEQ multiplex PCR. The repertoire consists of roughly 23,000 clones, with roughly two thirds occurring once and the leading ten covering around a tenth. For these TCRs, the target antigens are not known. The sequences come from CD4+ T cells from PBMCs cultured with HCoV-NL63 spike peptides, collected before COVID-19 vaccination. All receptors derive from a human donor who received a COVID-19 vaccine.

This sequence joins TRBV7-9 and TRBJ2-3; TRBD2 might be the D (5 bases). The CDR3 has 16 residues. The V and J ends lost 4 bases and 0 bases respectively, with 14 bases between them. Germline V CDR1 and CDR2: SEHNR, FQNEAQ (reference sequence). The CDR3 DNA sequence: TGTGCCAGCAGCTCAAGAGGAGGACTGAGCACAGATACGCAGTATTTT. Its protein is CASSSRGGLSTDTQYF.

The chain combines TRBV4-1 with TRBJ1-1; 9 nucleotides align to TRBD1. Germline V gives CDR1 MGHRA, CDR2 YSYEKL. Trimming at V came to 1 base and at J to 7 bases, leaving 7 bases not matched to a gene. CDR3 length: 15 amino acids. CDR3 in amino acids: CASSQGPGQGREAFF. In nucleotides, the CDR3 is TGCGCCAGCAGCCAAGGACCGGGACAGGGTCGTGAAGCTTTCTTT.